A single count supports the clone carrying this TCR beta chain. The method was immunoSEQ multiplex PCR; TCRdb's version includes in-frame clones alone and lacks a portion of them. Of 110,000 to 150,000 clones listed, 85% to 95% are singletons. The data stem from a study of T cell responses to AZD1222 COVID-19 vaccine. V dropped 2 bases and J dropped 5 bases, with 14 bases sitting between them. Germline V gene lookup returns CDR1 MNHEY and CDR2 SMNVEV (reference sequence). The CDR3 has 15 residues. This rearrangement joins TRBV27 to TRBJ2-3, with a weak D call TRBD2 (6 bases). The sequenced sample was peripheral blood, obtained after recovery from COVID-19. This receptor was obtained from an adult who had recovered from COVID-19. CDR3 residues: CASSLQHGGKDTQYF. The DNA for the CDR3 is TGTGCCAGCAGTTTACAGCATGGGGGGAAAGATACGCAGTATTTT.